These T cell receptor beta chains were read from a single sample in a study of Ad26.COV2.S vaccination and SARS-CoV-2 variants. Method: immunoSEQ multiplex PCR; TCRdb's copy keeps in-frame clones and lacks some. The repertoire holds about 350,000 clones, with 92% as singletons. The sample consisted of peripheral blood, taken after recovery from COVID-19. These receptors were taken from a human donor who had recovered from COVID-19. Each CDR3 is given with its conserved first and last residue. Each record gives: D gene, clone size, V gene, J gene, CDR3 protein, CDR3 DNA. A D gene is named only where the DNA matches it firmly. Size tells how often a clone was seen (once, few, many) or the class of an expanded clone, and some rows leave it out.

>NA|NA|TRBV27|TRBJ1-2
CASSLNRNNYGYTF
TGTGCCAGCAGTTTAAACCGGAATAACTATGGCTACACCTTC
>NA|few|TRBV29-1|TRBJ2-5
CSAGNQETQYF
TGCAGCGCGGGGAACCAAGAGACCCAGTACTTC
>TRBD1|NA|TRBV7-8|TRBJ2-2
CASSPLGQGAVDTGELFF
TGTGCCAGCAGCCCCCTGGGACAGGGGGCGGTTGACACCGGGGAGCTGTTTTTT
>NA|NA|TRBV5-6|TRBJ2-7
CASSLVGGYEQYF
TGTGCCAGCAGCCTCGTAGGGGGTTACGAGCAGTACTTC
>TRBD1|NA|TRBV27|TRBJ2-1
CASRRGQVNNEQFF
TGTGCCAGCAGACGTGGACAGGTAAACAATGAGCAGTTCTTC
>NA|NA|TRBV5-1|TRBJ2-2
CASSSDIRTGELFF
TGCGCCAGCAGCTCGGACATCCGAACCGGGGAGCTGTTTTTT
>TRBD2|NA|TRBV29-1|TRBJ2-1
CSVPKRRGFYNEQFF
TGCAGCGTTCCGAAGCGGCGGGGGTTCTACAATGAGCAGTTCTTC
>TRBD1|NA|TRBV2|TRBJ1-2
CASSRDRNYGYTF
TGTGCCAGCAGTCGGGACAGAAACTATGGCTACACCTTC
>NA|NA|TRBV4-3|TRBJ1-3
CASSRELTPNGNTIYF
TGCGCCAGCAGCCGGGAGCTGACGCCGAACGGAAACACCATATATTTT
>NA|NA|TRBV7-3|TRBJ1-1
CASSSQGIGPNTEAFF
TGTGCCAGCAGCTCCCAAGGTATCGGGCCGAACACTGAAGCTTTCTTT
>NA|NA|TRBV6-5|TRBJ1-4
CASGGRFNEKLFF
TGTGCCAGCGGGGGCAGGTTCAATGAAAAACTGTTTTTT
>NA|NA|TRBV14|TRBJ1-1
CASSQERILGTEAFF
TGTGCCAGCAGCCAAGAAAGGATTCTTGGCACTGAAGCTTTCTTT
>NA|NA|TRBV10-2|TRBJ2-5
CASSEPRGLGKETQYF
TGCGCCAGCAGTGAACCTCGGGGGTTGGGTAAAGAGACCCAGTACTTC
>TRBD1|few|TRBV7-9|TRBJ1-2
CASRGQGANYGYTF
TGTGCCAGCAGGGGACAGGGGGCTAACTATGGCTACACCTTC
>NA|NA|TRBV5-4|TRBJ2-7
CASSGGIQGYEQYF
TGTGCCAGCAGCGGGGGGATACAGGGGTACGAGCAGTACTTC
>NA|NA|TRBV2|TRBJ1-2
CASSNRDLGGYTF
TGTGCCAGCAGTAACAGGGACTTAGGTGGCTACACCTTC
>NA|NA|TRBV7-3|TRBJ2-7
CASSLDSNAAGEQYF
TGTGCCAGCAGCTTAGACTCGAATGCCGCGGGAGAGCAGTACTTC
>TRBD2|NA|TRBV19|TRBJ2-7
CARGGPRDYEQYF
TGTGCCCGGGGGGGGCCTCGAGACTACGAGCAGTACTTC
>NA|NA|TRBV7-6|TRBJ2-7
CASSLGVAGGRGLDEQYF
TGTGCCAGCAGCTTAGGGGTGGCCGGGGGCCGGGGGTTGGACGAGCAGTACTTC
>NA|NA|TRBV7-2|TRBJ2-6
CASSLALSGANVLTF
TGTGCCAGCAGCTTAGCGCTTTCCGGGGCCAACGTCCTGACTTTC
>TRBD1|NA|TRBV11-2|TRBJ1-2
CASSLVTGSDGYTF
TGTGCCAGCAGCTTAGTGACAGGGTCGGACGGCTACACCTTC
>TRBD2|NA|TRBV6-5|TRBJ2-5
CATNTGGETQYF
TGTGCCACTAACACCGGGGGGGAGACCCAGTACTTC
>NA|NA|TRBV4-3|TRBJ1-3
CASSQVIQGITSSSGNTIYF
TGCGCCAGCAGCCAAGTTATTCAGGGGATAACAAGCTCCTCTGGAAACACCATATATTTT
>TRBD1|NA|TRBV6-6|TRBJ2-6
CASSLRQGQVFSGANVLTF
TGTGCCAGCAGTCTCCGCCAGGGACAGGTATTCTCTGGGGCCAACGTCCTGACTTTC
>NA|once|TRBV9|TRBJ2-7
CASSPGASSSYEQYF
TGTGCCAGCAGTCCAGGGGCCTCCTCCTCCTACGAGCAGTACTTC
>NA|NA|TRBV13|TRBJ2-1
CASSSQEGWRNNNEQFF
TGTGCCAGCAGCTCACAGGAGGGGTGGCGGAATAACAATGAGCAGTTCTTC
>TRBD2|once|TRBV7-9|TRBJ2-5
CASSSGLAGGKETQYF
TGTGCCAGCAGCTCGGGTTTGGCGGGGGGCAAAGAGACCCAGTACTTC
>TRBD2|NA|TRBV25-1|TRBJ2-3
CASSPLGAGGPLDTQYF
TGTGCCAGCAGTCCGCTTGGAGCGGGGGGGCCTTTAGATACGCAGTATTTT
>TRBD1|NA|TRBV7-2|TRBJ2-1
CASSPDRVQGEQFF
TGTGCCAGCAGCCCCGACAGGGTTCAGGGTGAGCAGTTCTTC
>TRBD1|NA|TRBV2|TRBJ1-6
CASSAPTGPGDSPLHF
TGTGCCAGCAGTGCCCCGACAGGGCCGGGGGATTCACCCCTCCACTTT
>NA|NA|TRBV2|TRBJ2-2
CATRVRGAGELFF
TGTGCCACTCGGGTCAGGGGGGCCGGGGAGCTGTTTTTT
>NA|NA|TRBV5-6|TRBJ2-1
CASSLYRSSYNEQFF
TGTGCCAGCAGCTTGTACAGAAGCTCCTACAATGAGCAGTTCTTC
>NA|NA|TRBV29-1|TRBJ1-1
CSVEEREGTEAFF
TGCAGCGTTGAAGAAAGGGAGGGAACTGAAGCTTTCTTT
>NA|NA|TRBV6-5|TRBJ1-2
CASLGPYGYTF
TGTGCCAGCCTAGGACCCTATGGCTACACCTTC
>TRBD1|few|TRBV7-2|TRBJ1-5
CASSLELGGHQPQHF
TGTGCCAGCAGCTTAGAGTTAGGGGGCCATCAGCCCCAGCATTTT
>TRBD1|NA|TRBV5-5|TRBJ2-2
CASSTTGTGGAGELFF
TGTGCCAGCAGCACAACAGGGACAGGGGGCGCCGGGGAGCTGTTTTTT
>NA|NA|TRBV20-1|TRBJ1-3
CSASYQRTSAGNTIYF
TGCAGTGCTAGTTATCAACGCACGTCGGCCGGAAACACCATATATTTT
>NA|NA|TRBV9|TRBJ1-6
CASSVGPGVSYNSPLHF
TGTGCCAGCAGCGTAGGACCGGGGGTTTCCTATAATTCACCCCTCCACTTT
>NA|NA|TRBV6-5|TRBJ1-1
CASSYESEAFF
TGTGCCAGCAGTTACGAAAGTGAAGCTTTCTTT
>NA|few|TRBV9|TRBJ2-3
CASSVATDTQYF
TGTGCCAGCAGCGTAGCTACAGATACGCAGTATTTT
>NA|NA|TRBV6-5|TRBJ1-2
CASSPAGSFVYGYTF
TGTGCCAGCAGCCCCGCGGGGAGCTTCGTCTATGGCTACACCTTC
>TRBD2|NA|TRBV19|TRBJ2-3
CASTAGGLLDTQYF
TGTGCCAGTACCGCGGGGGGGCTCCTGGATACGCAGTATTTT
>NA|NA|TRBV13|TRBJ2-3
CASRLQGDTQYF
TGTGCCAGCAGACTTCAGGGGGATACGCAGTATTTT
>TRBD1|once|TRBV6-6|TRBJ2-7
CASSRGTGQSLFLNYEQYF
TGTGCCAGCAGTCGCGGGACAGGGCAGTCCTTATTTCTTAACTACGAGCAGTACTTC
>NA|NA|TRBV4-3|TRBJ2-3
CASGQVHGGGPDTQYF
TGCGCCAGCGGCCAAGTACACGGCGGCGGCCCAGATACGCAGTATTTT
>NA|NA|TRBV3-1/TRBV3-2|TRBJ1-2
CASSPPLWRDYGYTF
TGTGCCAGCAGCCCGCCATTGTGGAGAGACTATGGCTACACCTTC